Listed here are 30 T cell receptor beta chains from one sample, sequenced in a study of OX40 agonist ivuxolimab in advanced cancers. Libraries were built with the immunoSEQ multiplex PCR assay. In its TCRdb copy, this immuneACCESS table keeps in-frame sequences only and misses some clones. Where compared with another copy, unresolved V genes explain less than half of these, and the others have no known cause. The sample profile shows tens of thousands of clones; over 80% of them were found once. The ten largest clones capture around 1.7% of the sample. The sequences come from CD4+ or CD8+ T cells sorted from blood, collected in a trial of the OX40 agonist ivuxolimab. These receptors originate from an adult with an advanced solid tumor such as melanoma, head and neck, liver or kidney cancer.

This rearrangement joins TRBV7-2 to TRBJ2-7; D might be TRBD2 (6 bases). The V gene lost 5 bases and the J gene lost 2 bases, with 16 bases spanning the gap. The length of the CDR3 is 15 residues. CDR1 is SGHTA, CDR2 FQGNSA, per germline. The CDR3 coding sequence is TGTGCCAGCAGCCCCTCCTCAGGCGGGGCCTACGAGCAGTACTTC. This sequence encodes CASSPSSGGAYEQYF.

The count of this clone is one. The chain combines TRBV11-3 with TRBJ1-1, with 8 bases identical to TRBD1. Germline V gives CDR1 SGHNT, CDR2 YENEEA. J gave up 1 base and V 3 bases, and 4 bases lay outside the gene matches. The CDR3 runs 15 residues. DNA of the CDR3: TGTGCCAGCAGCTTCGGACAGGGAGGGAACACTGAAGCTTTCTTT. It encodes CASSFGQGGNTEAFF.

The V and J genes are TRBV7-9 and TRBJ1-2, with D uncertain. This CDR3 comprises 13 residues. Germline V gene data show CDR1 as SEHNR and CDR2 as FQNEAQ (reference sequence). The ends were cut back, 3 bases at V and 4 bases at J, with 9 bases in the middle. CDR3 in DNA: TGTGCCAGCAGCTTGGGAAGGAGCTATGGCTACACCTTC. Translated: CASSLGRSYGYTF.

This sequence joins TRBV7-9 and TRBJ1-1; the D gene is possibly TRBD1 (5 bases). V was shortened by 3 bases and J by 2 bases, with 10 bases between the two germline ends. This CDR3 contains 14 residues. Per the germline V gene, CDR1 is SEHNR and CDR2 is FQNEAQ (reference sequence). The CDR3 protein is CASSFDTGNTEAFF. CDR3 in DNA: TGTGCCAGCAGCTTCGACACAGGAAACACTGAAGCTTTCTTT. The full variable domain, completed using reference TRBV7-9 and TRBJ1-1, is DTGVSQNPRHKITKRGQNVTFRCDPISEHNRLYWYRQTLGQGPEFLTYFQNEAQLEKSRLLSDRFSAERPKGSFSTLEIQRTEQGDSAMYLCASSFDTGNTEAFFGQGTRLTVV.

The J gene is TRBJ1-1, the V gene TRBV29-1; D remains unclear. The CDR3 is 12 amino acids. CDR1 and CDR2 (germline): SQVTM, ANQGSEA. V was trimmed by 6 bases and J by 5 bases, leaving 13 bases between them. In DNA, the CDR3 is TGCAGCGTCACCTGGGGAGGGACTGAAGCTTTCTTT. Its translation: CSVTWGGTEAFF.

The V call is TRBV18, the J call TRBJ2-2; 7 positions match TRBD1. CDR3 length: 15 amino acids. Germline CDR1 is KGHSH and CDR2 is LQKENI. The V gene end was trimmed by 3 bases and the J gene end by 1 base; junction bases not matched to a gene: 2. CDR3 loop: CASSPRDRNTGELFF. The DNA for the CDR3 is TGTGCCAGCTCACCCCGGGACAGGAACACCGGGGAGCTGTTTTTT. Variable domain in full (rest from reference TRBV18 and TRBJ2-2): NAGVMQNPRHLVRRRGQEARLRCSPMKGHSHVYWYRQLPEEGLKFMVYLQKENIIDESGMPKERFSAEFPKEGPSILRIQQVVRGDSAAYFCASSPRDRNTGELFFGEGSRLTVL.

The CDR3 DNA is TGCGCCAGCGGACAGGGAGCTAACTATGGCTACACCTTC. Translated: CASGQGANYGYTF. The chain combines TRBV5-1 with TRBJ1-2, with TRBD1 matching 8 bases. CDR3 length: 13 amino acids. Germline loops: CDR1 SGHRS, CDR2 YFSETQ. Losses at the gene ends were 7 bases for V and 0 bases for J; bases not matched to a gene: 2.

The V call is TRBV2, the J call TRBJ1-4; tentatively, D is TRBD1 (5 bases). Germline V lookup: CDR1 SNHLY, CDR2 FYNNEI. CDR3 size: 15 residues. Trimming took off 4 bases at V and 7 bases at J, with 16 bases between the two ends. CDR3: CASSVGQTGGEKLFF. Written as DNA, the CDR3 is TGTGCCAGCAGTGTCGGCCAGACTGGGGGTGAAAAACTGTTTTTT. Drawing the rest from reference TRBV2 and TRBJ1-4, the complete variable domain is EPEVTQTPSHQVTQMGQEVILRCVPISNHLYFYWYRQILGQKVEFLVSFYNNEISEKSEIFDDQFSVERPDGSNFTLKIRSTKLEDSAMYFCASSVGQTGGEKLFFGSGTQLSVL.

The chain combines TRBV21-1 with TRBJ2-7. TRBV21-1 represents a pseudogene. The length of the CDR3 is 14 residues. The CDR3 sequence: CASRGGVPSYEQYF. CDR3 in DNA: TGTGCCAGCAGAGGTGGGGTGCCCTCCTACGAGCAGTACTTC.

The CDR3 sequence: CASSLGEDGPVGNQPQHF. Written as DNA, the CDR3 is TGTGCCAGCAGTTTAGGGGAGGACGGACCGGTTGGCAATCAGCCCCAGCATTTT. The chain has TRBV28 and TRBJ1-5, with no clear D. This CDR3 is built from 18 residues. V shed 2 bases and J shed 2 bases, with 19 bases lying between them. Germline CDR1 MDHEN, CDR2 SYDVKM. Full variable domain (rest looked up from reference TRBV28 and TRBJ1-5): DVKVTQSSRYLVKRTGEKVFLECVQDMDHENMFWYRQDPGLGLRLIYFSYDVKMKEKGDIPEGYSVSREKKERFSLILESASTNQTSMYLCASSLGEDGPVGNQPQHFGDGTRLSIL.

This rearrangement joins TRBV21-1 to TRBJ2-2. TRBV21-1 is a recognized pseudogene. This CDR3 contains 15 residues. CDR3 sequence: CASSTRTDEPGELFF. CDR3 coding DNA: TGTGCCAGCAGCACCCGGACGGATGAGCCCGGGGAGCTGTTTTTT.

This chain joins TRBV9 and TRBJ2-3; the match to TRBD1 covers 8 bases. Germline assignment: CDR1 SGDLS and CDR2 YYNGEE. The CDR3 has 15 residues. Trimming removed 2 bases from V and 0 bases from J; junction bases left unmatched: 2. This CDR3 reads CASSVGDRSTDTQYF. CDR3 sequence (DNA): TGTGCCAGCAGCGTGGGGGACAGGAGCACAGATACGCAGTATTTT.

J is TRBJ2-2 and V is TRBV5-4; D ambiguous. V lost 3 bases and J 6 bases, leaving 3 bases between the germline ends. The CDR3 loop spans 11 amino acids. Germline CDR1 reads SGHNT; CDR2 reads YYREEE (reference sequence). CDR3 amino acids: CASSYAGELFF. DNA of the CDR3: TGTGCCAGCAGCTACGCCGGGGAGCTGTTTTTT.

The chain joins TRBV9 to TRBJ2-3, with D perhaps TRBD2 (5 bases). Germline CDR1 and CDR2: SGDLS and YYNGEE. V was cut by 4 bases and J by 1 base, with 13 bases left in between. This CDR3 is 15 amino acids long. CDR3 DNA: TGTGCCAGCAGCCCTACAGACGGGGGCACAGATACGCAGTATTTT. This translates into CASSPTDGGTDTQYF. Variable domain in full (rest from reference TRBV9 and TRBJ2-3): DSGVTQTPKHLITATGQRVTLRCSPRSGDLSVYWYQQSLDQGLQFLIQYYNGEERAKGNILERFSAQQFPDLHSELNLSSLELGDSALYFCASSPTDGGTDTQYFGPGTRLTVL.

The CDR3: CASSLEPTGGRETQYF. CDR3 DNA: TGTGCCAGCAGCTTAGAGCCCACAGGGGGCAGGGAGACCCAGTACTTC. The gene calls are TRBV7-2 and TRBJ2-5; 9 bases line up with TRBD1. The V gene's germline CDR1 is SGHTA and CDR2 FQGNSA. There are 16 residues in the CDR3. Trimming removed 1 base from V and 5 bases from J; junction bases left unmatched: 8.

The chain carries TRBV28 and TRBJ2-1, with 8 bases lining up with TRBD2. V lost 8 bases to trimming and J lost 1 base; unmatched junction nucleotides: 10. Germline lookup yields CDR1 MDHEN and CDR2 SYDVKM. This CDR3 has 16 residues. DNA for the CDR3: TGTGCCAGCCTTATGCGGGCGGGGGGTTCCTACAATGAGCAGTTCTTC. Its translation: CASLMRAGGSYNEQFF.

Within the sample, this clone is medium-sized. The V and J genes are TRBV5-1 and TRBJ2-1, with D unresolved. The CDR3 runs 11 residues. Trimming removed 0 bases at V and 14 bases at J, with 9 bases between. The germline CDR1 and CDR2 sequences are SGHRS and YFSETQ. In DNA form, the CDR3 reads TGCGCCAGCAGCTTGGGTGCAGATAAGTTCTTC. Translated, it gives CASSLGADKFF.

This chain uses TRBV10-1 with TRBJ1-1, with D possibly TRBD1 on 5 matching bases. V shed 2 bases and J shed 1 base, with 17 bases lying between them. The germline V gene encodes CDR1 WNHNN and CDR2 SYGVQD (reference sequence). The CDR3 is 17 residues long. CDR3 coding DNA: TGCGCCAGCAGTGAGACGGCGTTACCGAGGGGGAACACTGAAGCTTTCTTT. It codes for CASSETALPRGNTEAFF.

CDR3 protein: CASSLENEQFF. CDR3 sequence (DNA): TGTGCCAGCAGCTTAGAAAATGAGCAGTTCTTC. The chain links TRBV11-1 to TRBJ2-1; D is unclear. In germline, CDR1 is SGHAT, CDR2 FQDESV (reference sequence). This CDR3 has 11 residues. V shed 1 base and J shed 7 bases, with 2 bases lying between them.

The chain combines TRBV18 with TRBJ2-3, with 9 bases identical to TRBD2. Trimming cost V 3 bases and J 4 bases; bases outside gene matches: 2. There are 14 residues in the CDR3. Germline CDR1 and CDR2: KGHSH and LQKENI. CDR3 in amino acids: CASSPGLAPDTQYF. The DNA for the CDR3 is TGTGCCAGCTCACCCGGACTAGCGCCAGATACGCAGTATTTT.

The CDR3, as DNA: TGTGCCAGCAGCGTGGGGGAAGATACGCAGTATTTT. Translation gives CASSVGEDTQYF. The chain couples TRBV9 to TRBJ2-3; D might be TRBD1 or TRBD2, each matching 5 bases. V shed 2 bases and J shed 5 bases, with 6 bases lying between them. This CDR3 has 12 residues. Germline V gene lookup returns CDR1 SGDLS and CDR2 YYNGEE.

The gene calls are TRBV27 and TRBJ2-1; 16 bases line up with TRBD2. Germline trimming cut 7 bases from V and 7 bases from J; bases unmatched to any gene: 1. CDR3 length: 14 residues. Germline assignment: CDR1 MNHEY and CDR2 SMNVEV (reference sequence). The CDR3 loop reads CASKGLAGGNEQFF. The CDR3 bases are TGTGCCAGCAAGGGACTAGCGGGAGGGAATGAGCAGTTCTTC.

This clone came up a few times. The gene calls are TRBV10-3 and TRBJ2-1; perhaps TRBD1 as D (6 bases). The CDR3 runs to 14 residues. Trimming took 3 bases from V and 6 from J, leaving 12 bases between them. Germline values: CDR1 ENHRY, CDR2 SYGVKD. CDR3 DNA: TGTGCCATCAGTGAAAGGCAGGGGTCCAATGAGCAGTTCTTC. Protein sequence: CAISERQGSNEQFF.

The chain combines TRBV19 with TRBJ1-2; 7 nucleotides match TRBD1. Germline V gives CDR1 LNHDA, CDR2 SQIVND (reference sequence). V lost 5 bases to trimming and J lost 4 bases; unmatched junction nucleotides: 10. This CDR3 spans 15 amino acids. This CDR3 is CASSSTGEVGYGYTF. The DNA for the CDR3 is TGTGCCAGTAGTTCTACAGGGGAAGTAGGCTATGGCTACACCTTC.

The chain employs TRBV7-8 and TRBJ2-7, with 9 bases that match TRBD2. The germline V gene encodes CDR1 SGHVS and CDR2 FQNEAQ. V shed 7 bases and J 1 base; nucleotides not matched to a gene: 5. CDR3 size: 14 residues. DNA of the CDR3: TGTGCCAGCAAAGCGGGGGGATTGTCCTACGAGCAGTACGTC. This codes for CASKAGGLSYEQYV.

The CDR3: CASSLDRTYGYTF. The DNA for the CDR3 is TGTGCCAGCAGTTTGGACAGAACTTATGGCTACACCTTC. J is TRBJ1-2 and V is TRBV28, with a weak D call TRBD1 (6 bases). The V gene's germline CDR1 is MDHEN and CDR2 SYDVKM. The V end lost 3 bases, the J end lost 5 bases, and 10 bases lay between the germline ends. The CDR3 extends over 13 amino acids.

V usage is TRBV5-4 and J usage is TRBJ2-5; D gene uncertain. V dropped 0 bases and J dropped 3 bases, with 0 bases sitting between them. This CDR3 contains 11 residues. Germline V gene lookup returns CDR1 SGHNT and CDR2 YYREEE (reference sequence). The CDR3 protein is CASSLEETQYF. DNA for the CDR3: TGTGCCAGCAGCTTGGAAGAGACCCAGTACTTC.

This clone was picked up a small number of times. This chain uses TRBV6-6 with TRBJ1-2; no firm D call. CDR1 is MNHNY, CDR2 SVGAGI, per germline (reference sequence). The CDR3 spans 11 residues. Trimming took off 2 bases at V and 8 bases at J, with 6 bases between the two ends. CDR3 coding DNA: TGTGCCAGCAGTTACGAGATCGGCTACACCTTC. Translated: CASSYEIGYTF.

The chain is built from TRBV15 and TRBJ1-2; 8 nucleotides align to TRBD1. The CDR3 totals 14 residues. V lost 1 base and J lost 7; bases outside the gene matches: 5. Looked up from germline, CDR1 is LNHNV and CDR2 is YYDKDF (reference sequence). The CDR3 protein is CATSRGQGFLGYTF. The CDR3 region has the DNA TGTGCCACCAGCAGAGGACAGGGGTTCCTTGGCTACACCTTC.

The chain carries TRBV19 and TRBJ2-1; weak D call: TRBD2 (7 bases). CDR3 length: 16 residues. Trimming pared 7 bases from V and 2 bases from J, leaving 18 bases between. Germline-derived CDR1 and CDR2 are LNHDA and SQIVND (reference sequence). Here the CDR3 DNA reads TGTGCCAGTAAAGACAAGGGGGGGGACCCCTACAATGAGCAGTTCTTC. Translated: CASKDKGGDPYNEQFF. The whole variable domain, filled in from reference TRBV19 and TRBJ2-1, reads DGGITQSPKYLFRKEGQNVTLSCEQNLNHDAMYWYRQDPGQGLRLIYYSQIVNDFQKGDIAEGYSVSREKKESFPLTVTSAQKNPTAFYLCASKDKGGDPYNEQFFGPGTRLTVL.